This section outlines one T cell receptor (beta chain) sequence together with its context. Its antigen is unknown. This entry belongs to a study of cytomegalovirus exposure and HLA in healthy donors. Broader study findings: TCR association rates varied by HLA locus in a later analysis, with DRB1 highest and HLA-C lowest.

Germline loops: CDR1 LNHDA, CDR2 SQIVND (reference sequence). The CDR3 has 15 residues. J lost 0 bases, V lost 5 bases, and 5 bases had no gene match. The PCR had 60 Vbeta and 13 Jbeta primers. Repertoires were generated with immunoSEQ multiplex PCR, while TCRdb's copy carries only in-frame clones and drops some. The table lists 170,000 or so clones, with 2% to 2.5% in the top ten. What was sequenced was PBMCs. The gene calls are TRBV19 and TRBJ2-3; 7 bases match TRBD2. The receptor comes from a young man in good health and CMV-seronegative. The CDR3 DNA follows: TGTGCCAGTAGTGGGCTAGCGGATAGCACAGATACGCAGTATTTT. As protein: CASSGLADSTDTQYF.